The text below deals with one T cell receptor beta chain. Antigen: not known. The V and J ends lost 4 bases and 7 bases, in that order; junction bases with no gene match: 7. The CDR3 contains 14 residues. Germline-derived CDR1 and CDR2 are SGHDT and YYEEEE. One entry per CDR3 protein, called by TCRdb with MiXCR from the 5' RACE reads. The sample consists of over 600,000 distinct CDR3 sequences, 15% to 20% of them appearing once. This sample stems from a study of CD8 T cells in ankylosing spondylitis. Overall study findings and caveats: Reports of some motif variants in reactive arthritis synovial fluid and blood predate this one. Ankylosing spondylitis blood appeared to be characterized by a TCR beta motif of 8 or 9 highly homologous variants.

The receptor was isolated from a male donor with ankylosing spondylitis. The chain recombines TRBV5-6 with TRBJ1-5; TRBD1 matches at 8 bases. The sample consisted of blood, either unsorted or a sorted T cell fraction (not recorded which). CDR3 sequence reads: CASSIGQGEQPQHF. CDR3 coding DNA: TGTGCCAGCAGCATCGGACAGGGCGAGCAGCCCCAGCATTTT.